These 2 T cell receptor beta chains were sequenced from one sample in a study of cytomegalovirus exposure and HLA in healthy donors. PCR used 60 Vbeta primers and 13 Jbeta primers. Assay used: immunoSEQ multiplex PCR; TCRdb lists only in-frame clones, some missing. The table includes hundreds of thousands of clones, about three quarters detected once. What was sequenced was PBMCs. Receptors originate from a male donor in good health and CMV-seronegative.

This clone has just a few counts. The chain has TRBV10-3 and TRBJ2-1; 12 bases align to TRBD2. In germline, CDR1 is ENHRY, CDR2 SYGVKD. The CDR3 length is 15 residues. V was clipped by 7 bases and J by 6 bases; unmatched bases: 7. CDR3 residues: CAITASGGASNEQFF. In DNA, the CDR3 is TGTGCCATCACTGCTAGCGGGGGGGCCAGCAATGAGCAGTTCTTC.

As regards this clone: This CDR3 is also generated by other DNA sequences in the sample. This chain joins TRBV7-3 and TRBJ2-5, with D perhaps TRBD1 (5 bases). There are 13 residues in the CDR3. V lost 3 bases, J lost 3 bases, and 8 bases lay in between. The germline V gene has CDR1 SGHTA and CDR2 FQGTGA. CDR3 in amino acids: CASSFGREETQYF. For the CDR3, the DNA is TGTGCCAGCAGCTTTGGCAGGGAAGAGACCCAGTACTTC.